This is a list of T cell receptor beta chains from one sample in a study of post-analysis software for immune sequencing data. TCRdb reanalysed the PCR reads using MiXCR and keeps one entry per CDR3 protein. There are a few hundred thousand distinct CDR3 sequences in the sample; roughly 34% occur only once, and 4.5% to 7.5% lies in the top ten. The sequenced material came from blood. The receptors here all came from a girl aged 2-17 years with multiple sclerosis. The CDR3 runs from the conserved cysteine through the conserved F or W. Each record gives: clone size, J gene, D gene, V gene, CDR3 DNA, CDR3 protein. The D gene is left open where the match is weak. Expanded clones get a size class; other rows say once, few or many, or leave the size out.

clone size: NA; J gene: TRBJ2-5; D gene: NA; V gene: TRBV3-1; CDR3 DNA: TGTGCCAGCAGCCAAGATATTCCGGTACAGACCCAGTACTTC; CDR3 protein: CASSQDIPVQTQYF
clone size: few; J gene: TRBJ2-3; D gene: NA; V gene: TRBV7-3; CDR3 DNA: TGTGCCAGCAGCCACCCCGGGGATACGCAGTATTTT; CDR3 protein: CASSHPGDTQYF
clone size: NA; J gene: TRBJ1-4; D gene: NA; V gene: TRBV13; CDR3 DNA: TGTGCCAGCAGCCCGCGCAGGAGCAATGAAAAACTGTTTTTT; CDR3 protein: CASSPRRSNEKLFF
clone size: few; J gene: TRBJ2-1; D gene: NA; V gene: TRBV2; CDR3 DNA: TGTGCCAGCAGGTACCTCCGGGACTCTGTCTACAATGAGCAGTTCTTC; CDR3 protein: CASRYLRDSVYNEQFF
clone size: NA; J gene: TRBJ1-2; D gene: TRBD1; V gene: TRBV25-1; CDR3 DNA: TGTGCCAGCAGTGCGACAGGGAGCTATGGCTACACCTTC; CDR3 protein: CASSATGSYGYTF
clone size: few; J gene: TRBJ2-7; D gene: NA; V gene: TRBV5-1; CDR3 DNA: TGCGCCAGCAGCCGCGGCGATTCTTGGGGGGACTCCTACGAGCAGTACTTC; CDR3 protein: CASSRGDSWGDSYEQYF
clone size: NA; J gene: TRBJ2-5; D gene: NA; V gene: TRBV7-2; CDR3 DNA: TGTGCCAGCAGCACAACTAGAGCCCAAGAGACCCAGTACTTC; CDR3 protein: CASSTTRAQETQYF
clone size: NA; J gene: TRBJ2-7; D gene: NA; V gene: TRBV6-2/TRBV6-3; CDR3 DNA: TGTGCCAGCAAGGCGGAGGGGCACTACGAGCAGTACTTC; CDR3 protein: CASKAEGHYEQYF
clone size: few; J gene: TRBJ2-7; D gene: TRBD2; V gene: TRBV20-1; CDR3 DNA: TGCAGTGCCTTCACCGGGACTAGGGACGAGCAGTACTTC; CDR3 protein: CSAFTGTRDEQYF
clone size: few; J gene: TRBJ1-2; D gene: NA; V gene: TRBV7-9; CDR3 DNA: TGTGCCAGCAGCCTTAATGGGGTAGGCTACACCTTC; CDR3 protein: CASSLNGVGYTF
clone size: few; J gene: TRBJ2-7; D gene: NA; V gene: TRBV19; CDR3 DNA: TGTGCCAGTTATGGACCACCCCAGTACTTC; CDR3 protein: CASYGPPQYF
clone size: NA; J gene: TRBJ1-1; D gene: NA; V gene: TRBV5-1; CDR3 DNA: TGCGCCAGCAGCCACGGTGGAGCCATGAACACTGAAGCTTTCTTT; CDR3 protein: CASSHGGAMNTEAFF
clone size: NA; J gene: TRBJ1-2; D gene: NA; V gene: TRBV3-1; CDR3 DNA: TGTGCCAGCAGCCCTCAAGGGGGATACTATGGCTACACCTTC; CDR3 protein: CASSPQGGYYGYTF
clone size: NA; J gene: TRBJ2-1; D gene: TRBD1; V gene: TRBV7-2; CDR3 DNA: TGTGCCAGCAGCTTAGGGCTCATGCAGGGGGTGGGAGAGACCCAGTTCTTC; CDR3 protein: CASSLGLMQGVGETQFF
clone size: NA; J gene: TRBJ2-1; D gene: NA; V gene: TRBV6-6; CDR3 DNA: TGTGCCAGCACCCTGACGGGGCAGGAGTACAATGAGCAGTTCTTC; CDR3 protein: CASTLTGQEYNEQFF
clone size: NA; J gene: TRBJ1-3; D gene: TRBD1; V gene: TRBV7-9; CDR3 DNA: TGTGCCAGCAGCTCTCCAACAGGGGCGGGAAACACCATATATTTT; CDR3 protein: CASSSPTGAGNTIYF
clone size: few; J gene: TRBJ2-1; D gene: NA; V gene: TRBV6-5; CDR3 DNA: TGTGCCAGCAGTTACTCTGGTCGGTACAATGAGCAGTTCTTC; CDR3 protein: CASSYSGRYNEQFF
clone size: few; J gene: TRBJ1-6; D gene: NA; V gene: TRBV6-6; CDR3 DNA: TGTGCCAGCAGTCAAGAGGGGGGTAATTCACCCCTCCACTTT; CDR3 protein: CASSQEGGNSPLHF
clone size: NA; J gene: TRBJ1-2; D gene: TRBD1; V gene: TRBV15; CDR3 DNA: TGTGCCACCACCCTGTCTCGAGACCGGACAGGGGGATTTTACTATGGCTACACCTTC; CDR3 protein: CATTLSRDRTGGFYYGYTF
clone size: NA; J gene: TRBJ2-1; D gene: NA; V gene: TRBV20-1; CDR3 DNA: TGCAGTGCTAGCCGGCAGGATAACAATGAGCAGTTCTTC; CDR3 protein: CSASRQDNNEQFF
clone size: NA; J gene: TRBJ1-1; D gene: NA; V gene: TRBV7-2; CDR3 DNA: TGTGCCAGCAGCTTAAGACCCCAGGCCGGGGGGACTGAAGCTTTCTTT; CDR3 protein: CASSLRPQAGGTEAFF
clone size: NA; J gene: TRBJ2-3; D gene: TRBD2; V gene: TRBV11-2; CDR3 DNA: TGTGCCAGCAGCTCACTAGCGGGGGACCTCACAGATACGCAGTATTTT; CDR3 protein: CASSSLAGDLTDTQYF
clone size: few; J gene: TRBJ2-7; D gene: NA; V gene: TRBV6-1; CDR3 DNA: TGTGCCAGCAGTGTGGGGTTAGGTTACGAGCAGTACTTC; CDR3 protein: CASSVGLGYEQYF
clone size: NA; J gene: TRBJ2-1; D gene: NA; V gene: TRBV29-1; CDR3 DNA: TGCAGCGCCGAAGACAGGCTCGCCTACAATGAGCAGTTCTTC; CDR3 protein: CSAEDRLAYNEQFF
clone size: few; J gene: TRBJ2-3; D gene: TRBD2; V gene: TRBV11-3; CDR3 DNA: TGTGCCAGCAGCCCCCGGCGGGGGGGCGATGATACGCAGTATTTT; CDR3 protein: CASSPRRGGDDTQYF
clone size: NA; J gene: TRBJ1-1; D gene: TRBD1; V gene: TRBV5-1; CDR3 DNA: TGCGCCAGCAGCTTTTCGGACAGGGGAACTGAAGCTTTCTTT; CDR3 protein: CASSFSDRGTEAFF
clone size: many; J gene: TRBJ2-7; D gene: TRBD1; V gene: TRBV6-5; CDR3 DNA: TGTGCCAGCAGTTACTCGACCCTGACAGGGGGCGAGCAGTACTTC; CDR3 protein: CASSYSTLTGGEQYF
clone size: once; J gene: TRBJ1-1; D gene: NA; V gene: TRBV20-1; CDR3 DNA: TGCAGTGCAGACGGAACTGAAGCTTTCTTT; CDR3 protein: CSADGTEAFF
clone size: NA; J gene: TRBJ1-2; D gene: NA; V gene: TRBV24-1; CDR3 DNA: TGTGCCACCAGTGATTTTAACCCCCGGGACCGAAACTATGGCTACACCTTC; CDR3 protein: CATSDFNPRDRNYGYTF
clone size: NA; J gene: TRBJ1-6; D gene: NA; V gene: TRBV12-3/TRBV12-4; CDR3 DNA: TGTGCCAGCAGTTCCCGGGAAGGGCCCCTCCACTTT; CDR3 protein: CASSSREGPLHF
clone size: NA; J gene: TRBJ2-3; D gene: NA; V gene: TRBV20-1; CDR3 DNA: TGCAGTGGTCAGCTCGCAGATACGCAGTATTTT; CDR3 protein: CSGQLADTQYF
clone size: NA; J gene: TRBJ1-1; D gene: NA; V gene: TRBV29-1; CDR3 DNA: TGCAGCGTTGACAGGGCCACTGAAGCTTTCTTT; CDR3 protein: CSVDRATEAFF
clone size: NA; J gene: TRBJ2-1; D gene: TRBD2; V gene: TRBV20-1; CDR3 DNA: TGCAGTGCTAGAGTGGACGGAGCTAGCGGGGGGGTAACCTACAATGAGCAGTTCTTC; CDR3 protein: CSARVDGASGGVTYNEQFF
clone size: NA; J gene: TRBJ2-1; D gene: NA; V gene: TRBV2; CDR3 DNA: TGTGCCAGCAGTGAAAACAGGGTTGGTGAGCAGTTCTTC; CDR3 protein: CASSENRVGEQFF
clone size: few; J gene: TRBJ2-1; D gene: NA; V gene: TRBV6-5; CDR3 DNA: TGTGCCAGCAGTTCAGGGGCGCCAACCCCCTACAATGAGCAGTTCTTC; CDR3 protein: CASSSGAPTPYNEQFF
clone size: few; J gene: TRBJ2-1; D gene: NA; V gene: TRBV3-1; CDR3 DNA: TGTGCCAGCAGCCCCCGGACTTACAATGAGCAGTTCTTC; CDR3 protein: CASSPRTYNEQFF
clone size: NA; J gene: TRBJ1-4; D gene: NA; V gene: TRBV19; CDR3 DNA: TGTGCCAGTAGCCAGGACGAGGAAAAACTGTTTTTT; CDR3 protein: CASSQDEEKLFF
clone size: NA; J gene: TRBJ1-5; D gene: NA; V gene: TRBV16; CDR3 DNA: TGTGCCAGCAGCCAATATTCAGTGGGGGATCAGCCCCAGCATTTT; CDR3 protein: CASSQYSVGDQPQHF
clone size: NA; J gene: TRBJ2-1; D gene: NA; V gene: TRBV20-1; CDR3 DNA: TGCAGTGCTATCGCACAGCCCGCGGGGAATGAGCAGTTCTTC; CDR3 protein: CSAIAQPAGNEQFF
clone size: NA; J gene: TRBJ2-1; D gene: TRBD1; V gene: TRBV4-1; CDR3 DNA: TGCGCCAGCAGCCAACGGGACAGAGAAAACAATGAGCAGTTCTTC; CDR3 protein: CASSQRDRENNEQFF
clone size: NA; J gene: TRBJ2-5; D gene: NA; V gene: TRBV5-1; CDR3 DNA: TGCGCCAGCAGCCCGCGACTGACCCAGGGGACCCCGACCCAGTACTTC; CDR3 protein: CASSPRLTQGTPTQYF
clone size: once; J gene: TRBJ2-3; D gene: NA; V gene: TRBV6-2/TRBV6-3; CDR3 DNA: TGTGCCAGCAGTTTGTGGGTCCTCCCTCGGGATACGCAGTATTTT; CDR3 protein: CASSLWVLPRDTQYF
clone size: NA; J gene: TRBJ1-6; D gene: NA; V gene: TRBV10-3; CDR3 DNA: TGTGCCATCAGTGAGCAGGAAGGGGGTAATTCACCCCTCCACTTT; CDR3 protein: CAISEQEGGNSPLHF
clone size: NA; J gene: TRBJ2-4; D gene: NA; V gene: TRBV29-1; CDR3 DNA: TGCAGCGTTATCGGGACTTCCCTAGCCAAAAACATTCAGTACTTC; CDR3 protein: CSVIGTSLAKNIQYF
clone size: few; J gene: TRBJ1-1; D gene: NA; V gene: TRBV9; CDR3 DNA: TGTGCCAGCAGCGTAGATCGCCATCCGGTGAACACTGAAGCTTTCTTT; CDR3 protein: CASSVDRHPVNTEAFF
clone size: few; J gene: TRBJ2-3; D gene: TRBD2; V gene: TRBV9; CDR3 DNA: TGTGCCAGCAGCACTACTAGCGGGGCGACAGATACGCAGTATTTT; CDR3 protein: CASSTTSGATDTQYF
clone size: few; J gene: TRBJ2-1; D gene: NA; V gene: TRBV29-1; CDR3 DNA: TGCAGCGTTGAAGAGTCCCTAAATGAGCAGTTCTTC; CDR3 protein: CSVEESLNEQFF
clone size: NA; J gene: TRBJ2-5; D gene: NA; V gene: TRBV21-1; CDR3 DNA: TGTGCCAGCATAATCAGCGACAGCGAAAACTGCCAAGAGACCCAGTACTTC; CDR3 protein: CASIISDSENCQETQYF
clone size: NA; J gene: TRBJ1-2; D gene: NA; V gene: TRBV5-5; CDR3 DNA: TGTGCCAGCAGCTTCAACAGCGAGGGGGGCTACACCTTC; CDR3 protein: CASSFNSEGGYTF
clone size: few; J gene: TRBJ2-1; D gene: TRBD2; V gene: TRBV5-1; CDR3 DNA: TGCGCCAGCAGCTTGGCCGCTGTGGGGACTAGCGGTTTCGATGAGCAGTTCTTC; CDR3 protein: CASSLAAVGTSGFDEQFF
clone size: NA; J gene: TRBJ2-3; D gene: TRBD2; V gene: TRBV5-4; CDR3 DNA: TGTGCCAGCAGCTCACGGGGGGTCACAGATACGCAGTATTTT; CDR3 protein: CASSSRGVTDTQYF
clone size: many; J gene: TRBJ2-1; D gene: TRBD2; V gene: TRBV9; CDR3 DNA: TGTGCCAGCAGCAGACTAGCGGGGGGGTACAATGAGCAGTTCTTC; CDR3 protein: CASSRLAGGYNEQFF
clone size: few; J gene: TRBJ1-2; D gene: TRBD1; V gene: TRBV9; CDR3 DNA: TGTGCCAGCAGCGTAGGGACAGGGGACTATGGCTACACCTTC; CDR3 protein: CASSVGTGDYGYTF
clone size: NA; J gene: TRBJ2-1; D gene: TRBD2; V gene: TRBV3-1; CDR3 DNA: TGTGCCAGCAGCCGAAGCGGGGGGGCCCTCCACAATGAGCAGTTCTTC; CDR3 protein: CASSRSGGALHNEQFF
clone size: few; J gene: TRBJ2-4; D gene: NA; V gene: TRBV15; CDR3 DNA: TGTGCCACCAGCTCCTTCGCTAGCGTCCACCAAAACATTCAGTACTTC; CDR3 protein: CATSSFASVHQNIQYF